The following is a TCR beta chain sequence with its context. Its antigen is unknown. This record comes from a study of monozygotic twins with inflammatory bowel disease (dated by TCRdb to between 2018 and 2021). Background for the entire study: The complete study included about 28 monozygotic twin pairs: 19 IBD-discordant Danish pairs and nine German pairs, of which four were IBD-concordant and five were IBD-discordant. Within discordant pairs, disease-associated traits were sought mainly by comparing IBD patients with their genetically identical healthy co-twins. Each individual had, on average, about 151 000 unique TCRalpha sequences and 181 000 unique TCRbeta sequences available for analysis. Paper-wide results and their limitations: A decrease in TCRbeta repertoire diversity, as measured by inverse Simpson index, was observed in IBD patients compared with their healthy co-twins. Differing immunosuppressive treatments among patients may have added background noise and inter-individual variability to the repertoires. The results gave no support for a single strong signal or clonotype linked to IBD. IBD patients shared fewer clonotypes with other individuals than healthy twins did, most markedly in patients showing signs of disease activity. Different T cell subtypes could not be distinguished in the analysis. Repertoire similarity did not differ between concordant and discordant twins, possibly due to limited statistical power.

An approximately 2.6 ml peripheral blood sample was drawn into PAXgene tubes per donor and stored at -80°C. Total RNA was isolated from whole blood with the PAXgene blood miRNA kit on an automated QIAcube, without T cell sorting. Peripheral blood from monozygotic twin pairs concordant or discordant for inflammatory bowel disease was subjected to deep TCRalpha and TCRbeta repertoire profiling with unique molecular barcoding. Smoking habits were recorded for all twin pairs, with individuals classified as current, former or never smokers. The library was produced with 5' RACE. The input for every TCR library was roughly 3,200 ng of total RNA. For each sample, cDNA synthesis with SMARTScribe reverse transcriptase was split into eight separate reactions. During cDNA synthesis, template switching introduced unique molecular identifiers that contained a 6-nucleotide sample barcode. Two nested PCRs of about 15 and 9 cycles amplified the TCRalpha and TCRbeta cDNA, and bead purification followed each PCR. Before amplification, the cDNA was both treated with uracil DNA-glycosylase and purified with the QIAquick PCR purification kit. The second PCR added Illumina TruSeq-compatible adapters along with sample-specific barcodes. Library quality and concentration were assessed using TapeStation and Qubit, and about 5.2 ng of each library was pooled. Sequencing of the pooled libraries was done on an Illumina HiSeq2500 single-index Rapid Run using custom sequencing primers and 2 x 100 bp reads. As for the authors' bioinformatics: MiGEC version 1.2.6 was used for UMI-based consensus assembly to correct PCR and sequencing errors. V(D)J alignment, clonotype assembly and CDR3 extraction were performed with MiXCR version 2.1.1. To normalise gene usage, clonotype sharing and MAIT/NKT TCR abundance, the top 1000, 10 000 and 20 000 clonotypes in each sample were analysed. After downsampling to 27 000 UMIs, diversity was calculated as the inverse Simpson index using the vegan R package. Statistical testing used paired Mann-Whitney U tests on the discordant twin pairs and applied Benjamini-Hochberg correction for multiple testing. TCRdb reprocessed the reads, so every CDR3 protein sequence counts as one entry and DNA is not shown. These V and J calls derive from TCRdb rather than the authors' analysis. This specimen's table enumerates roughly 150,000 distinct CDR3 sequences. The ten top clones hold 1% to 1.5% of the sample.

The CDR3 measures 14 amino acids from cysteine to phenylalanine. The record lacks a DNA sequence. The germline V gene (reference sequence) yields SGHKS for CDR1 and YYEKEE for CDR2. The clonotype comes from a human donor with ulcerative colitis or Crohn's disease, or a healthy co-twin of an affected twin (not recorded which). The specimen was blood. The chain is encoded by TRBV5-5 joined to TRBJ2-7; the TCRdb D gene call, TRBD1, has no DNA to confirm it. Here the CDR3 is given as CASSTSPTGREQYF. When the CDR3 is completed using the reference TRBV5-5 and TRBJ2-7 genes on either side, the full variable domain is DAGVTQSPTHLIKTRGQQVTLRCSPISGHKSVSWYQQVLGQGPQFIFQYYEKEERGRGNFPDRFSARQFPNYSSELNVNALLLGDSALYLCASSTSPTGREQYFGPGTRLTVT.